Listed here are 10 T cell receptor beta chains from one sample, sequenced in a study of blood T cell repertoires in COVID-19 (dated by TCRdb to 2018 to 2020). The library was prepared using the immunoSEQ multiplex PCR assay. Here the immuneACCESS table is served through TCRdb, limited to in-frame sequences with V and J called. Missing clones are a known gap in these copies; in checked studies unresolved V genes cover under half, and the rest lacks a known reason. The sample data list 70,000 or so clones, and more than 75% of these were observed just once. The ten largest clones represent roughly a sixth of the sample. Sequencing was carried out using peripheral blood. The receptors here all came from a human donor in a cohort sampled during active COVID-19.

In its sample, this clone was seen a few times. The rearrangement links TRBV5-6 to TRBJ2-1; 10 nucleotides line up with TRBD2. Germline CDR1 is SGHDT and CDR2 is YYEEEE. This CDR3 is built from 16 residues. The V gene end was trimmed by 0 bases and the J gene end by 8 bases; junction bases not matched to a gene: 8. CDR3 DNA: TGTGCCAGCAGCTTGGGGCTAGCGGGAGTTCACTATGAGCAGTTCTTC. This codes for CASSLGLAGVHYEQFF. Together with reference TRBV5-6 and TRBJ2-1, the CDR3 gives the full variable domain: DAGVTQSPTHLIKTRGQQVTLRCSPKSGHDTVSWYQQALGQGPQFIFQYYEEEERQRGNFPDRFSGHQFPNYSSELNVNALLLGDSALYLCASSLGLAGVHYEQFFGPGTRLTVL.

As to this clone: The junction does not match germline at one end; this may be a read error. The genes are TRBV25-1 and TRBJ2-7; 8 nucleotides match TRBD1. The CDR3 totals 16 residues. Germline CDR1 MGHDK, CDR2 SYGVNS. Written as DNA, the CDR3 is TGTGCCAGCAGTGAATCTGGGACAGGTACATCCTTCGAGCAGTACTTC. Its translation: CASSESGTGTSFEQYF.

The chain recombines TRBV30 with TRBJ2-3; 12 positions agree with TRBD2. V was clipped by 7 bases and J by 4 bases; unmatched bases: 12. Germline CDR1 reads GTSNPN; CDR2 reads SVGIG (reference sequence). The CDR3 has 16 residues. For the CDR3, the DNA is TGTGCCTCTACCTCGGGACTAGCGGGCATCTCAGATACGCAGTATTTT. Translation: CASTSGLAGISDTQYF. The full variable domain, with the rest looked up from reference TRBV30 and TRBJ2-3, is SQTIHQWPATLVQPVGSPLSLECTVEGTSNPNLYWYRQAAGRGLQLLFYSVGIGQISSEVPQNLSASRPQDRQFILSSKKLLLSDSGFYLCASTSGLAGISDTQYFGPGTRLTVL.

The V and J genes are TRBV9 and TRBJ1-6; D remains unclear. The V gene's germline CDR1 is SGDLS and CDR2 YYNGEE. V was pared by 0 bases and J by 8 bases, with 18 bases between. This CDR3 comprises 17 residues. The CDR3 here is CASSVDEQLGIYSPLHF. CDR3 nucleotides: TGTGCCAGCAGCGTAGACGAGCAACTCGGTATTTATTCACCCCTCCACTTT.

The chain joins TRBV30 to TRBJ2-7; 8 nucleotides align to TRBD1. Looked up from germline, CDR1 is GTSNPN and CDR2 is SVGIG (reference sequence). This CDR3 comprises 13 residues. With V trimmed by 4 bases and J by 1 base, 3 bases remained unmatched. The CDR3 here is CAWKRTGSYEQYF. For the CDR3, the DNA is TGTGCCTGGAAGAGGACAGGGTCCTACGAGCAGTACTTC. Supplemented by reference TRBV30 and TRBJ2-7, the full variable domain reads SQTIHQWPATLVQPVGSPLSLECTVEGTSNPNLYWYRQAAGRGLQLLFYSVGIGQISSEVPQNLSASRPQDRQFILSSKKLLLSDSGFYLCAWKRTGSYEQYFGPGTRLTVT.

The V and J genes are TRBV7-6 and TRBJ2-5; 13 nucleotides line up with TRBD2. CDR1 and CDR2 from the germline V gene are SGHVS and FNYEAQ. V lost 5 bases, J lost 1 base, and 7 bases stayed unmatched. The CDR3 totals 17 residues. CDR3 sequence reads: CASSNAGLAGVQETQYF. The CDR3, as DNA: TGTGCCAGCAGCAACGCCGGACTAGCGGGAGTCCAAGAGACCCAGTACTTC.

This rearrangement joins TRBV11-3 to TRBJ2-7; a possible D gene is TRBD1 (6 bases). This CDR3 has 12 residues. Trimming cost V 1 base and J 8 bases, with 9 bases left between them. Germline V gene sequence: CDR1 SGHNT, CDR2 YENEEA. The CDR3 region has the DNA TGTGCCAGCAGCTTAGGGGACAACAAGCAGTACTTC. It codes for CASSLGDNKQYF.

V is TRBV5-4 and J is TRBJ1-6, with D possibly TRBD1 on 6 matching bases. V shed 0 bases and J shed 8 bases, with 15 bases lying between them. The CDR3 length is 16 residues. CDR1 and CDR2 (germline): SGHNT, YYREEE (reference sequence). CDR3 loop: CASSLAIGTLDSPLHF. The CDR3, as DNA: TGTGCCAGCAGCTTGGCGATAGGGACACTGGATTCACCCCTCCACTTT.

The V and J genes are TRBV5-1 and TRBJ1-6, with D possibly TRBD1 on 5 matching bases. The CDR3 is 15 amino acids. The V end was cut by 0 bases, the J end by 5 bases, with 9 bases between. Germline V CDR1 and CDR2: SGHRS, YFSETQ. DNA for the CDR3: TGCGCCAGCAGCTTGGACGGGGGTGATAATTCACCCCTCCACTTT. Protein sequence: CASSLDGGDNSPLHF.

There are a few counts of this clone. This chain connects TRBV11-2 to TRBJ2-7; 12 nucleotides align to TRBD2. The CDR3 runs to 15 residues. Germline CDR1 and CDR2: SGHAT and FQNNGV. V gave up 6 bases and J gave up 0 bases; unmatched junction bases: 3. The CDR3 loop is CASRLAGGGSYEQYF. In DNA, the CDR3 is TGTGCCAGCAGGCTAGCGGGAGGGGGCTCCTACGAGCAGTACTTC. The variable domain in full, with the rest retrieved from reference TRBV11-2 and TRBJ2-7, is EAGVAQSPRYKIIEKRQSVAFWCNPISGHATLYWYQQILGQGPKLLIQFQNNGVVDDSQLPKDRFSAERLKGVDSTLKIQPAKLEDSAVYLCASRLAGGGSYEQYFGPGTRLTVT.